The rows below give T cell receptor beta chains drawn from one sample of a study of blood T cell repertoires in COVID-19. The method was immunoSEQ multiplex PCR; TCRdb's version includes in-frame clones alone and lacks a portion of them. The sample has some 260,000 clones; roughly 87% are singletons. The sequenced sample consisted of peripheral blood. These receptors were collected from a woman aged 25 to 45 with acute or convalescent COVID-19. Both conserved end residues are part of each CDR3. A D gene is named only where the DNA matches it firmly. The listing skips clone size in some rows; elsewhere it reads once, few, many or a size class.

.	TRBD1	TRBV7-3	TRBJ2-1	TGTGCCAGCAGCCCACAGGGGACAGCCCCCTACAATGAGCAGTTCTTC	CASSPQGTAPYNEQFF
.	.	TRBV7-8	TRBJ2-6	TGTGCCAGCAGCTTAGTTAGCTCTGGGGCCAACGTCCTGACTTTC	CASSLVSSGANVLTF
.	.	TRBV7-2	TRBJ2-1	TGTGCCAGCAGCTTTCGCGGATCCTACAATGAGCAGTTCTTC	CASSFRGSYNEQFF
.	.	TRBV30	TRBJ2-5	TGTGCCTGGAGTGTACGGGGGAGGCTGGGCGAGACCCAGTACTTC	CAWSVRGRLGETQYF
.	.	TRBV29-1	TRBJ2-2	TGCAGCGGCGCCCGGGCGGGGAACACCGGGGAGCTGTTTTTT	CSGARAGNTGELFF
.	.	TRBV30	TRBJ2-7	TGTGCCTGGAGCAAGGACACGTACGAGCAGTACTTC	CAWSKDTYEQYF
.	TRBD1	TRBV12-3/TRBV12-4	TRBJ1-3	TGTGCCAGCCGGGAGCTGGGACAGGGTTATTTT	CASRELGQGYF
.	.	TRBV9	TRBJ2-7	TGTGCCAGCAGCGTGGGGGGATACTCCTACGAGCAGTACTTC	CASSVGGYSYEQYF
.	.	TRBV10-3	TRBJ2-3	TGTGCCATCAAAGGCGCAGGGGCGGCCACAGATACGCAGTATTTT	CAIKGAGAATDTQYF
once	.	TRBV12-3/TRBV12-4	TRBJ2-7	TGTGCCAGCAGTCTCCCAGGCAACGAGCAGTACTTC	CASSLPGNEQYF
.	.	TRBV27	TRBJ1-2	TGTGCCAGCAGTTTAGGGTTGGGGGCCCATGGCTACACCTTC	CASSLGLGAHGYTF
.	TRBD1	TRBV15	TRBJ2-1	TGTGCCACCAGCGTCCGACAGGGGGCTGTTGGCTCCTACAATGAGCAGTTCTTC	CATSVRQGAVGSYNEQFF
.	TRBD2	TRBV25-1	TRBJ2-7	TGTGCCAGCAGTGGGAAGGGACTAGCGGGAAATTACGAGCAGTACTTC	CASSGKGLAGNYEQYF
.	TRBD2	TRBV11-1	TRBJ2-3	TGTGCCAGCAGCTTGGGTAGCGGGAGAACAGATACGCAGTATTTT	CASSLGSGRTDTQYF
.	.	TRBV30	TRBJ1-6	TGTGCCTGGACAGGGCCTGGTGCAGGGCGCCGCTCACCCCTCCACTTT	CAWTGPGAGRRSPLHF
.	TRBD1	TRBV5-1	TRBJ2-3	TGCGCCAGCAGCTACTTGACAGGGGGCACAGATACGCAGTATTTT	CASSYLTGGTDTQYF
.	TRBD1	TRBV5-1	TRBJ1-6	TGCGCCAGCAGCCGAGGAGGGACAGGGAACTCACCCCTCCACTTT	CASSRGGTGNSPLHF
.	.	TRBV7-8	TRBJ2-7	TGTGCCAGCAGCCGTACGACAGAAACCTACGAGCAGTACTTC	CASSRTTETYEQYF
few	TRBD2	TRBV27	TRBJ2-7	TGTGCCAGCAGTTTATCATCGGGACTAGCGGGAGGGGGGTACTTGTACGAGCAGTACTTC	CASSLSSGLAGGGYLYEQYF
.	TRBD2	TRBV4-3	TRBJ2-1	TGCGCCAGCAGCCAAGATCCCCCGGGAGGGCCGCCTGAGCAGTTCTTC	CASSQDPPGGPPEQFF
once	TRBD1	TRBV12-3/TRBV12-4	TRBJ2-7	TGTGCCAGCAGTTCAGGGGGCATCTACGAGCAGTACTTC	CASSSGGIYEQYF
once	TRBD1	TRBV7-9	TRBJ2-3	TGTGCCAGCAGCTCGACAGGGGGCGCAGATACGCAGTATTTT	CASSSTGGADTQYF
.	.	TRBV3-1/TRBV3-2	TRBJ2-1	TGTGCCAGCAGCCAGGGCAGCAGCTCCTACAATGAGCAGTTCTTC	CASSQGSSSYNEQFF
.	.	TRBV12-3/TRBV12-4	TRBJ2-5	TGTGCCAGCAGTATCTCAGAGACCCAGTACTTC	CASSISETQYF
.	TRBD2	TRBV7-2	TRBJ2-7	TGTGCCAGCAGCGGTGAGGCGGGAGGGGCCTACGAGCAGTACTTC	CASSGEAGGAYEQYF
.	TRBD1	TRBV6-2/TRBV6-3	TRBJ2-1	TGTGCCAGCAGTTCCGGGACAGGGGGATTTGAGCAGTTCTTC	CASSSGTGGFEQFF
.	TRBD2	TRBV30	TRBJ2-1	TGTGCCTGGAGAGCAAGCGGGATAAGCTCCTACAATGAGCAGTTCTTC	CAWRASGISSYNEQFF
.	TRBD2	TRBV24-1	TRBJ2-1	TGTGCCACCAGCGGGACTAGCGGGAGCGGTAATGAGCAGTTCTTC	CATSGTSGSGNEQFF
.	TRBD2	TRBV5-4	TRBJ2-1	TGTGCCAGCAGCTTGGATGGGACTAGCGGGAACTATGAGCAGTTCTTC	CASSLDGTSGNYEQFF
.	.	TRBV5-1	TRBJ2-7	TGCGCCAGCAGCTTGGAGGTGGGGGCGCGCGAGCAGTACTTC	CASSLEVGAREQYF
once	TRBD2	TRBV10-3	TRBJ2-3	TGTGCCATCAGGGGACTAGCGGGAGATACGCAGTATTTT	CAIRGLAGDTQYF
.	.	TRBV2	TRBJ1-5	TGTGCCACCACCCTGAGTAGGGGCCGCAATCAGCCCCAGCATTTT	CATTLSRGRNQPQHF
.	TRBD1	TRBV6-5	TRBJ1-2	TGTGCCAGCAGGCGCCGGGACAGGGATGGCTACACCTTC	CASRRRDRDGYTF
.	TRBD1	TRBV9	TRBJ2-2	TGTGCCAGCAGCGTAGACCCAGGGGGCGCGGTGAAGGGCGGGGAGCTGTTTTTT	CASSVDPGGAVKGGELFF
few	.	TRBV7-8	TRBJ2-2	TGTGCCAGCAACTCCAGGGGGGAAAACACCGGGGAGCTGTTTTTT	CASNSRGENTGELFF
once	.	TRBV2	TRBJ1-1	TGTGCCAGCCCGGGAATGAACACTGAAGCTTTCTTT	CASPGMNTEAFF